This T cell receptor beta chain was observed in a study of blood T cell repertoires in COVID-19. The overall study: Some COVID-19 samples were acute and others convalescent; all came from the United States, Italy and Spain. Sample material is recorded as cDNA or gDNA derived from T cells, B-cell-depleted T cells, or PBMCs.

Authors' processing steps: Amplified reference gene primers provided the basis for estimating nucleated cell counts. Method: immunoSEQ multiplex PCR; TCRdb's copy keeps in-frame clones and lacks some. That table furnishes V, J and clone size, whereas the DNA furnished D and trimming. The sample contains roughly 40,000 clones, about 84% of which appear only once. Input material: peripheral blood. This clonotype was obtained from a man of 80 years or more with active or convalescent COVID-19.

The CDR3 DNA sequence: TGTGCCAGCACTTCGCACAGGACTAACTATGGCTACACCTTC. Encoded protein: CASTSHRTNYGYTF. The genes are TRBV5-6 and TRBJ1-2, with a tentative D call TRBD1 (5 bases). In germline, CDR1 is SGHDT, CDR2 YYEEEE. Trimming removed 6 bases from V and 0 bases from J, with 12 bases in between. CDR3 size: 14 residues.